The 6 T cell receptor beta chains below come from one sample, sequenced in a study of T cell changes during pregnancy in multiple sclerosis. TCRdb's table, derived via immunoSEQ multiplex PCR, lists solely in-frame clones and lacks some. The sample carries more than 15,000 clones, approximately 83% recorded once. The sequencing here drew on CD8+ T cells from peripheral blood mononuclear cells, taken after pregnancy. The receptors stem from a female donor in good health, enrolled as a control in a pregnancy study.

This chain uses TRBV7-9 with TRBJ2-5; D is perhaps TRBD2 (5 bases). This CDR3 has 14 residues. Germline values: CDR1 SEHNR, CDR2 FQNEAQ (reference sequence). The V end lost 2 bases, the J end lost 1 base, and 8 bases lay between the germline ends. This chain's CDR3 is CASSLSGSQETQYF. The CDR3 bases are TGTGCCAGCAGCTTATCTGGGAGCCAAGAGACCCAGTACTTC.

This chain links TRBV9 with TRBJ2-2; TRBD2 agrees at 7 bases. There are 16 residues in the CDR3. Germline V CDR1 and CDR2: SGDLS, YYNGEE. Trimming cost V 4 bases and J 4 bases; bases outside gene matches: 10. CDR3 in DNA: TGTGCCAGCAGCATCACCAGCGGGGTCAGCACCGGGGAGCTGTTTTTT. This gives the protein CASSITSGVSTGELFF. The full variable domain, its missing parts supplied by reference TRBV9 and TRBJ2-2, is DSGVTQTPKHLITATGQRVTLRCSPRSGDLSVYWYQQSLDQGLQFLIQYYNGEERAKGNILERFSAQQFPDLHSELNLSSLELGDSALYFCASSITSGVSTGELFFGEGSRLTVL.

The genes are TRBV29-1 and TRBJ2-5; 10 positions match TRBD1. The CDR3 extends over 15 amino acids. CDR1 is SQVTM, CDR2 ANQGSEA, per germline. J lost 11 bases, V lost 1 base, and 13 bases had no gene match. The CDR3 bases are TGCAGCGTTGAAGGACCGGGACAGGGGCCTGGAGAGCAGTACTTC. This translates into CSVEGPGQGPGEQYF.

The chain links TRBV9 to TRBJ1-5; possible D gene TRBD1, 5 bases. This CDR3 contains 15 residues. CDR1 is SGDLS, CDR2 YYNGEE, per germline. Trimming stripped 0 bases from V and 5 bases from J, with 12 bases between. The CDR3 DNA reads TGTGCCAGCAGCGTAGATAACGGGGGGGATCAGCCCCAGCATTTT. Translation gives CASSVDNGGDQPQHF. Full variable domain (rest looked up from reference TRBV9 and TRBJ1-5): DSGVTQTPKHLITATGQRVTLRCSPRSGDLSVYWYQQSLDQGLQFLIQYYNGEERAKGNILERFSAQQFPDLHSELNLSSLELGDSALYFCASSVDNGGDQPQHFGDGTRLSIL.

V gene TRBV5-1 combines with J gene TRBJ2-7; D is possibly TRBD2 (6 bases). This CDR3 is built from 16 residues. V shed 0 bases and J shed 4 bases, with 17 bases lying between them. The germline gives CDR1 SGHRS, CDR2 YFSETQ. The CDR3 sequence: CASSLGPSDSRYEQYF. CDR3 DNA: TGCGCCAGCAGCTTGGGTCCTAGCGACTCTCGGTACGAGCAGTACTTC. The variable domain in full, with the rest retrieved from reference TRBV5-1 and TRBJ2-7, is KAGVTQTPRYLIKTRGQQVTLSCSPISGHRSVSWYQQTPGQGLQFLFEYFSETQRNKGNFPGRFSGRQFSNSRSEMNVSTLELGDSALYLCASSLGPSDSRYEQYFGPGTRLTVT.

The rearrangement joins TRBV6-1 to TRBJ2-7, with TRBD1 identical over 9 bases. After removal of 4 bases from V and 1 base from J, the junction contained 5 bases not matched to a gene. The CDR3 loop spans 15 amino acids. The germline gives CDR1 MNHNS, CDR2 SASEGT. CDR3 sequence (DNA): TGTGCCAGCAGTGTGGGGACAGGGAGGTCCTACGAGCAGTACTTC. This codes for CASSVGTGRSYEQYF.